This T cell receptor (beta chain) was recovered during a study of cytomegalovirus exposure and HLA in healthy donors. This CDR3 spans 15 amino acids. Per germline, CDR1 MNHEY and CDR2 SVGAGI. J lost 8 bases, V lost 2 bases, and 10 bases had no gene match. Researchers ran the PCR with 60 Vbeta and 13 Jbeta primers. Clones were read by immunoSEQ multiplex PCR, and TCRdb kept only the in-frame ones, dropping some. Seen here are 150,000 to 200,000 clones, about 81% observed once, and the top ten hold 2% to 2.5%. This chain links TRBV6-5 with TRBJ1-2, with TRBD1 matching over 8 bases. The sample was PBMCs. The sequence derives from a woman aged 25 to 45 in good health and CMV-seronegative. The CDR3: CASSYADRVGRGYTF. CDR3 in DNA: TGTGCCAGCAGTTACGCGGACAGGGTTGGACGGGGCTACACCTTC.